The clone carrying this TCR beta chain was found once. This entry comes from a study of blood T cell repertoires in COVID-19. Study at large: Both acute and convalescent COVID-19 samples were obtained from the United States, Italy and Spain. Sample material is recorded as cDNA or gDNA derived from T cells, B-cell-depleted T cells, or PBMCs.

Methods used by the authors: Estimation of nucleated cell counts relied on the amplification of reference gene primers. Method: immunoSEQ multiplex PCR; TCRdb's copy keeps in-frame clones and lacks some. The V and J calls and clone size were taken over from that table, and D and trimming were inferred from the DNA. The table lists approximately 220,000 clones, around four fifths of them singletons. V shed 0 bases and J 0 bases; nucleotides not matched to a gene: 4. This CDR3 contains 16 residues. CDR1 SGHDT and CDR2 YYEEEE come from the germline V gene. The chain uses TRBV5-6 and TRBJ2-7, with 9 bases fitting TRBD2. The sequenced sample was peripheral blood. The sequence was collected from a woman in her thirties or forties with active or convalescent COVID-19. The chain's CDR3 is CASSLDGGGASYEQYF. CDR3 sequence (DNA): TGTGCCAGCAGCTTGGACGGCGGGGGGGCCTCCTACGAGCAGTACTTC.